What follows are 21 T cell receptor beta chains derived from one specimen sequenced in a study of blood T cells in healthy people across ages. A second 7 to 11 cycle PCR used barcoded and J-beta primers. MiXCR was run by TCRdb on the 5' RACE reads, yielding one entry per CDR3 protein. This table holds around 1,500,000 distinct CDR3 sequences, 28% found once. What was sequenced was blood. The receptors shown here come from a woman in her 30s in good health.

This clonotype was detected once. Being one base from a much bigger clone, this may be a read error. The CDR3 bases are TGTGCCGGCAGTTACTCGATTGAGGGTCCCCAAGAGACCCAGTACTTC. Encoded protein: CAGSYSIEGPQETQYF. The chain is built from TRBV6-7 and TRBJ2-5; D possibly corresponds to TRBD2 (5 bases). TRBV6-7 is sorted into the ORF group, with uncertain function. The CDR3 consists of 16 residues.

The chain recombines TRBV12-3 or TRBV12-4 with TRBJ1-2; D may be TRBD1 (5 bases). There are 13 residues in the CDR3. V was shortened by 7 bases and J by 5 bases, with 14 bases between the two germline ends. The CDR3, as DNA: TGTGCCAGCACCCCTCCATCAGGGTATGGCTACACCTTC. Residues: CASTPPSGYGYTF.

This clonotype showed up many times. The chain joins TRBV5-5 to TRBJ1-2; no clear D. Trimming cost V 0 bases and J 0 bases, with 18 bases left between them. The germline V gene has CDR1 SGHKS and CDR2 YYEKEE (reference sequence). This CDR3 is 18 amino acids long. The CDR3 region has the DNA TGTGCCAGCAGCTTGGAGCTTGGCGGTCTGGTTGCTAACTATGGCTACACCTTC. This codes for CASSLELGGLVANYGYTF.

This clonotype showed up just a few times. The chain uses TRBV20-1 and TRBJ1-6; D unresolved. Per the germline V gene, CDR1 is DFQATT and CDR2 is SNEGSKA (reference sequence). The CDR3 contains 15 residues. V lost 0 bases and J 10 bases, leaving 16 bases between the germline ends. The CDR3 spells CSARDGATQYSPLHF. The CDR3 bases are TGCAGTGCTAGAGATGGTGCAACCCAGTACTCACCCCTCCACTTT.

The V call is TRBV10-1, the J call TRBJ2-2; perhaps TRBD1 as D (6 bases). With 2 bases removed from V and 5 bases from J, the gap between germline ends came to 6 bases. The CDR3 length is 13 residues. In germline, CDR1 is WNHNN, CDR2 SYGVQD (reference sequence). The CDR3 nucleotides read TGCGCCAGCAGTGAGAGGGGGACCGGGGAGCTGTTTTTT. Residues: CASSERGTGELFF.

This clonotype was seen a handful of times. The chain joins TRBV11-2 to TRBJ2-6, with D perhaps matching TRBD1 or TRBD2 (5 bases each). Germline loops: CDR1 SGHAT, CDR2 FQNNGV. V was pared by 0 bases and J by 2 bases, with 8 bases between. The CDR3 runs 16 residues. CDR3 nucleotides: TGTGCCAGCAGCTTAGATCCGGGGCCTGGGGCCAACGTCCTGACTTTC. Amino acids: CASSLDPGPGANVLTF. The entire variable domain, with the rest obtained from reference TRBV11-2 and TRBJ2-6, is as follows: EAGVAQSPRYKIIEKRQSVAFWCNPISGHATLYWYQQILGQGPKLLIQFQNNGVVDDSQLPKDRFSAERLKGVDSTLKIQPAKLEDSAVYLCASSLDPGPGANVLTFGAGSRLTVL.

The V gene is TRBV10-3, the J gene TRBJ2-5; D not certain. Trimming pared 6 bases from V and 1 base from J, leaving 6 bases between. This CDR3 region has 12 residues. Germline-derived CDR1 and CDR2 are ENHRY and SYGVKD. CDR3 nucleotides: TGTGCCATCAGCCAGAGCCAAGAGACCCAGTACTTC. It is translated as CAISQSQETQYF.

The table lists this clonotype with a few counts. V usage is TRBV18 and J usage is TRBJ1-6, with a possible D match to TRBD1 (5 bases). Deletions cut 1 base from V and 10 bases from J, with 17 bases between. CDR1 and CDR2 from the germline V gene are KGHSH and LQKENI. The CDR3 is made up of 16 amino acids. The CDR3 nucleotides are TGTGCCAGCTCACCACGGGGGACGGCGGGGAAGTCACCCCTCCACTTT. Translated: CASSPRGTAGKSPLHF.

V gene TRBV9 combines with J gene TRBJ2-1; 11 nucleotides line up with TRBD2. V shed 1 base, J shed 1 base, and the junction held 7 bases outside the gene matches. This CDR3 has 18 amino acids. Germline V gene lookup returns CDR1 SGDLS and CDR2 YYNGEE. CDR3 in amino acids: CASSVRLAGKWSYNEQFF. DNA for the CDR3: TGTGCCAGCAGCGTACGACTAGCGGGAAAGTGGTCCTACAATGAGCAGTTCTTC.

This clonotype was seen more than once but under ten times. The CDR3 here is CASGLEVDEKLFF. The CDR3 DNA reads as TGTGCCAGCGGGCTCGAGGTTGATGAAAAACTGTTTTTT. This rearrangement joins TRBV6-5 to TRBJ1-4; D is uncertain. V was trimmed by 8 bases and J by 6 bases, leaving 13 bases between them. Looked up from germline, CDR1 is MNHEY and CDR2 is SVGAGI. The CDR3 runs 13 residues.

This clonotype occurred a few times. As DNA, the CDR3 is TGTGCCAGCAGCTTAGACAGGCCTAGGCATACGCAGTATTTT. Its protein is CASSLDRPRHTQYF. This sequence joins TRBV11-2 and TRBJ2-3, with D hard to call. The germline V gene encodes CDR1 SGHAT and CDR2 FQNNGV. The CDR3 is 14 amino acids. V was clipped by 0 bases and J by 7 bases, with 11 bases between them.

On this clonotype itself: This CDR3 is missing its conserved last phenylalanine or tryptophan, likely due to a read error. The chain is built from TRBV11-2 and TRBJ2-5; 7 bases align to TRBD1. This CDR3 spans 14 amino acids. In germline, CDR1 is SGHAT, CDR2 FQNNGV. With 4 bases clipped from V and 2 bases from J, the junction kept 4 bases outside the gene matches. The CDR3 DNA follows: TGTGCCAGCAGCTATACAGGGGAACAAGAGACCCAGTACTTA. It specifies CASSYTGEQETQYL.

The J gene is TRBJ2-6, the V gene TRBV2, with 8 positions matching TRBD1. V trimming: 6 bases; J trimming: 2 bases; junction bases outside the gene matches: 6. CDR3 length: 16 amino acids. CDR1 is SNHLY and CDR2 is FYNNEI in the germline V gene. The CDR3 DNA reads TGTGCCAGCAGGGGACAGGAAAGGGCTGGGGCCAACGTCCTGACTTTC. Protein product: CASRGQERAGANVLTF.

This clonotype was seen more than once but under ten times. The J gene is TRBJ1-2, the V gene TRBV12-5; D uncertain. The CDR3 sequence is 13 residues long. Germline V gene data show CDR1 as LGHNT and CDR2 as FRNRAP. V was clipped by 0 bases and J by 8 bases, with 10 bases between them. CDR3 in amino acids: CASGLVRGGGYTF. In nucleotides, the CDR3 is TGTGCTAGTGGTTTGGTACGAGGTGGGGGCTACACCTTC.

V gene TRBV6-2 or TRBV6-3 combines with J gene TRBJ2-1; a weak D match, TRBD2 (6 bases). The J call is uncertain, as TRBJ2-7 better fits the DNA end. The germline gives CDR1 MNHEY, CDR2 SVGEGT. This CDR3 has 15 amino acids. The CDR3 protein is CASSYGGTFAYEQYF. As DNA, the CDR3 is TGTGCCAGCAGTTACGGTGGGACTTTCGCCTACGAGCAGTACTTC.

This clonotype was seen a handful of times. The chain carries TRBV24-1 and TRBJ2-1; a possible D gene is TRBD1 (6 bases). The germline CDR1 and CDR2 sequences are KGHDR and SFDVKD. The CDR3 has 12 amino acids. Trimming stripped 8 bases from V and 7 bases from J, with 11 bases between. The CDR3 nucleotides are TGTGCCACCAAAGACAGGAGGAATGAGCAGTTCTTC. Its translation: CATKDRRNEQFF.

V usage is TRBV7-2 and J usage is TRBJ2-1, with 11 bases that match TRBD2. Germline assignment: CDR1 SGHTA and CDR2 FQGNSA. The CDR3 sequence is 17 residues long. Trimming took 4 bases from V and 7 from J; bases not matched to a gene: 12. CDR3 bases: TGTGCCAGCAGCTCGTTTGGGACTAGCGGATTCGATAATGAGCAGTTCTTC. Its protein is CASSSFGTSGFDNEQFF.

This clonotype has just a few counts. The V gene is TRBV28, the J gene TRBJ1-5; TRBD1 is a possible D gene (5 bases). The CDR3 is 15 residues long. Trimming took off 7 bases at V and 4 bases at J, with 17 bases between the two ends. Germline lookup yields CDR1 MDHEN and CDR2 SYDVKM. The CDR3 sequence: CASTPWGNGNQPQHF. The CDR3 DNA sequence: TGTGCCAGCACACCTTGGGGGAACGGTAATCAGCCCCAGCATTTT.

This clonotype has just a few counts. The chain combines TRBV11-2 with TRBJ1-5; D gene unclear. Germline-derived CDR1 and CDR2 are SGHAT and FQNNGV. Trimming stripped 5 bases from V and 2 bases from J, with 10 bases between. The CDR3 extends over 14 amino acids. CDR3 nucleotide sequence: TGTGCCAGCAGCCCCTTAGACGGCAATCAGCCCCAGCATTTT. Its translation: CASSPLDGNQPQHF. Together with reference TRBV11-2 and TRBJ1-5, the CDR3 gives the full variable domain: EAGVAQSPRYKIIEKRQSVAFWCNPISGHATLYWYQQILGQGPKLLIQFQNNGVVDDSQLPKDRFSAERLKGVDSTLKIQPAKLEDSAVYLCASSPLDGNQPQHFGDGTRLSIL.

Remarks on this clonotype: The junction departs from germline at one end; a sequencing error may be responsible. The gene calls are TRBV7-7 and TRBJ2-2; D perhaps matches TRBD2 (5 bases). This CDR3 contains 13 residues. Germline V lookup: CDR1 SSHAT, CDR2 FNYEAQ (reference sequence). CDR3 protein: CASSPLNTGERFF. CDR3 coding DNA: TGTGCCAGCAGCCCGCTGAACACCGGGGAGCGGTTTTTT.

This chain joins TRBV7-2 and TRBJ2-7; perhaps TRBD1 as D (6 bases). The CDR3 contains 15 residues. The V end was cut by 4 bases, the J end by 10 bases, with 23 bases between. The germline V gene has CDR1 SGHTA and CDR2 FQGNSA. The CDR3 DNA sequence: TGTGCCAGCAGCTCGATGACAGGAGGACTGGGGGCCCAGTACTTC. Its translation: CASSSMTGGLGAQYF.